The sequence of this T cell receptor (beta chain) was determined in a study of graft-versus-host responses after intestinal transplantation. V lost 5 bases and J lost 7, with 8 bases in between. The length of the CDR3 is 12 residues. Per germline, CDR1 MNHNY and CDR2 SVGAGI (reference sequence). Sequencing used immunoSEQ multiplex PCR; TCRdb keeps in-frame clones, though not all of them. The table has tens of thousands of clones, less than 85% seen once. Remarks on this clone: The antigen is not known.

J is TRBJ2-2 and V is TRBV6-6; D remains unclear. The sequence came from a human donor who was the organ donor for an intestinal transplant. Sequencing was performed on unstimulated CD4+ T cells sorted from spleen or lymph node cells, taken before transplant. DNA for the CDR3: TGTGCCAGCAGTCCCGGCGGCGGGGAGCTGTTTTTT. Protein: CASSPGGGELFF.